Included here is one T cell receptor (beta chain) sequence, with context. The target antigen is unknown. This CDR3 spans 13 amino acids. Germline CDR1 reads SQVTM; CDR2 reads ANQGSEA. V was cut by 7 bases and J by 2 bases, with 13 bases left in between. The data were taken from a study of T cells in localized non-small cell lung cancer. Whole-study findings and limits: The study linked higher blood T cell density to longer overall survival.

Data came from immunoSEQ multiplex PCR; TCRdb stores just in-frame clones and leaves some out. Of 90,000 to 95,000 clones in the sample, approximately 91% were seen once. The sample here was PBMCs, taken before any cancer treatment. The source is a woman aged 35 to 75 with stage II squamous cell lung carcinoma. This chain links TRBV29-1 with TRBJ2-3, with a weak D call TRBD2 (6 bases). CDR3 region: CSARGPTTDTQYF. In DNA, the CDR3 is TGCAGCGCGCGGGGCCCAACCACAGATACGCAGTATTTT.